This T cell receptor (beta chain) originates from a study of prognosis after radiotherapy for stage I lung cancer. J was trimmed by 3 bases and V by 5 bases; bases with no gene match: 16. This CDR3 has 18 amino acids. The V gene's germline CDR1 is SEHNR and CDR2 FQNEAQ (reference sequence). It was by two-round multiplex PCR that TCR beta CDR3 was amplified from genomic DNA. Gene-specific primers for each TRBV and TRBJ gene drove first-round PCR. Amplification in the second PCR round was performed with universal primers. TCRdb processed the multiplex PCR reads anew with MiXCR; each CDR3 protein has one entry. The sample lists approximately 17,000 distinct CDR3 sequences, 29% occurring once. General study findings and limits: After stereotactic body radiation therapy, unique TCR clone counts dropped from a median of 10,088 to 6,861.

This clonotype was recorded at least ten times. Its antigen is still unknown. The V gene is TRBV7-9, the J gene TRBJ2-5; 9 bases align to TRBD2. The TCR was taken from a donor older than 45 with non-small cell lung cancer. The starting material was PBMCs, obtained before or after stereotactic body radiation therapy (not recorded which). This CDR3 reads CASSSLGSVAGVKETQYF. DNA of the CDR3: TGTGCCAGCAGCAGTTTGGGCTCCGTAGCGGGAGTTAAAGAGACCCAGTACTTC. The variable domain in full, completed from reference TRBV7-9 and TRBJ2-5, reads DTGVSQNPRHKITKRGQNVTFRCDPISEHNRLYWYRQTLGQGPEFLTYFQNEAQLEKSRLLSDRFSAERPKGSFSTLEIQRTEQGDSAMYLCASSSLGSVAGVKETQYFGPGTRLLVL.